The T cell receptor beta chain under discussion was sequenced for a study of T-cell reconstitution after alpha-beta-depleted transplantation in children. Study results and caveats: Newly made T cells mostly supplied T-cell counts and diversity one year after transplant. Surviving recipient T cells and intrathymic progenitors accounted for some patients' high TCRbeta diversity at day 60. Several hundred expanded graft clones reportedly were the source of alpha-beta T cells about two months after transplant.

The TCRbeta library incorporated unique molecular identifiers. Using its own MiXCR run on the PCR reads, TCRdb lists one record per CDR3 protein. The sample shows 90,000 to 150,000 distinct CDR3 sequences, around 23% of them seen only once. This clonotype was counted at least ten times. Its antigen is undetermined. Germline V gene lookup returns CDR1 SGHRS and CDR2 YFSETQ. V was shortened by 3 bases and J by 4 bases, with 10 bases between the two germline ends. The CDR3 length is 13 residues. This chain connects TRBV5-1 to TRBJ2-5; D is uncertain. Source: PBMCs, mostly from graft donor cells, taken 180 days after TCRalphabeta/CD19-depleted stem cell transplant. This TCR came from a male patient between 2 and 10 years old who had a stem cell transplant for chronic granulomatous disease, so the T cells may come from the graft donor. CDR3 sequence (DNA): TGCGCCAGCAGCTCGTATGGTGGAGAGACCCAGTACTTC. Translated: CASSSYGGETQYF.